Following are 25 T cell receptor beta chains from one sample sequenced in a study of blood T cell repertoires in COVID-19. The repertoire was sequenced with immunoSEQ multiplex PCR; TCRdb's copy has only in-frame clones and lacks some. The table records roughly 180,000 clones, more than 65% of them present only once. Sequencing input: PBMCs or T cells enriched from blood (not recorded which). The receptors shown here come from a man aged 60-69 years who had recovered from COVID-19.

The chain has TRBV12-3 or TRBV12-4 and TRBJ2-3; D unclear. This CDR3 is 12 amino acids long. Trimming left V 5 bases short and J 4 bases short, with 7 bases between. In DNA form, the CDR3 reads TGTGCCAGCAGTCCTCGGGCAGATACGCAGTATTTT. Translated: CASSPRADTQYF.

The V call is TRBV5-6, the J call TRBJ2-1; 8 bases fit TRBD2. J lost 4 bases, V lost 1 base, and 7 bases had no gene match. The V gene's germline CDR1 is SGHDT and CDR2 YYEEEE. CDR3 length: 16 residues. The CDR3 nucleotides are TGTGCCAGCAGCTTGTTCGGCGGGGGGCGATACAATGAGCAGTTCTTC. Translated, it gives CASSLFGGGRYNEQFF.

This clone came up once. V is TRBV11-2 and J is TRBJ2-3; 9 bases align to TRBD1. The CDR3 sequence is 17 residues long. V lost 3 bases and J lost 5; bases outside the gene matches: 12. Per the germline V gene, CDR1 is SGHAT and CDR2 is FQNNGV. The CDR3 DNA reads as TGTGCCAGCAGCTTGGGTCCTCTGGGACAGGGCGGAGATACGCAGTATTTT. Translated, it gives CASSLGPLGQGGDTQYF.

The CDR3 protein is CASTVIRTSGGGELFF. In nucleotides, the CDR3 is TGTGCCAGCACCGTAATCCGGACTAGCGGGGGCGGGGAGCTGTTTTTT. The rearrangement links TRBV27 to TRBJ2-2; the match to TRBD2 covers 13 bases. The germline CDR1 and CDR2 sequences are MNHEY and SMNVEV (reference sequence). The CDR3 length is 16 residues. Losses at the gene ends were 7 bases for V and 7 bases for J; bases not matched to a gene: 9.

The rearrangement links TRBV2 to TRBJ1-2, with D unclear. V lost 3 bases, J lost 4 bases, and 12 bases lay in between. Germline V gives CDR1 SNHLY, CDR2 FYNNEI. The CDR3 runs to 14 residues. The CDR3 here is CASSDVLGIYGYTF. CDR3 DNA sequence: TGTGCCAGCAGTGATGTCCTCGGGATCTATGGCTACACCTTC.

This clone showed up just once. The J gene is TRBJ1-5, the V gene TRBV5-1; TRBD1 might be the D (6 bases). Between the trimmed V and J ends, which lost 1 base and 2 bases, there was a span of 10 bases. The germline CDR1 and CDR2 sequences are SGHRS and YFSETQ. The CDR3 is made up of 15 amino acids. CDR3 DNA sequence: TGCGCCAGCAGCTTGATGACAGGCGGCAATCAGCCCCAGCATTTT. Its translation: CASSLMTGGNQPQHF.

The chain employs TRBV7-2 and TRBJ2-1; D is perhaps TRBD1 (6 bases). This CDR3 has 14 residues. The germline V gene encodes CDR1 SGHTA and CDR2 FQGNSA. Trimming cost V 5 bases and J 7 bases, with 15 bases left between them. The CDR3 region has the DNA TGTGCCAGCAGCCCCACCAGGGGACGAAATGAGCAGTTCTTC. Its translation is CASSPTRGRNEQFF.

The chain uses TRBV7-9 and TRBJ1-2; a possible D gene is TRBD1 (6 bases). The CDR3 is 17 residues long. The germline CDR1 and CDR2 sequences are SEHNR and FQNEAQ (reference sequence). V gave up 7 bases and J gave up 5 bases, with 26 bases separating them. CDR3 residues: CASIGQRGGGEAYGYTF. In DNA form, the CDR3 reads TGTGCCAGCATCGGGCAGCGAGGGGGGGGCGAAGCATATGGCTACACCTTC.

CDR3 in amino acids: CARGVGGEYNSPLHF. The CDR3 DNA is TGTGCCAGGGGGGTGGGGGGAGAATATAATTCACCCCTCCACTTT. The gene calls are TRBV28 and TRBJ1-6; the D gene is possibly TRBD1 (5 bases). The V end lost 9 bases, the J end lost 4 bases, and 16 bases lay between the germline ends. This CDR3 spans 15 amino acids. Germline CDR1 and CDR2: MDHEN and SYDVKM. The full variable domain, completed using reference TRBV28 and TRBJ1-6, is DVKVTQSSRYLVKRTGEKVFLECVQDMDHENMFWYRQDPGLGLRLIYFSYDVKMKEKGDIPEGYSVSREKKERFSLILESASTNQTSMYLCARGVGGEYNSPLHFGNGTRLTVT.

Written as DNA, the CDR3 is TGTGCCAGCAGCAGGTGGGGGGGATTCAACACTGAAGCTTTCTTT. Translated: CASSRWGGFNTEAFF. This chain uses TRBV5-4 with TRBJ1-1; tentative D call: TRBD1 (5 bases). This CDR3 comprises 15 residues. The V gene lost 4 bases and the J gene lost 2 bases, with 15 bases spanning the gap. Germline lookup yields CDR1 SGHNT and CDR2 YYREEE (reference sequence). Using reference TRBV5-4 and TRBJ1-1 for the parts outside the CDR3, the full variable domain is ETGVTQSPTHLIKTRGQQVTLRCSSQSGHNTVSWYQQALGQGPQFIFQYYREEENGRGNFPPRFSGLQFPNYSSELNVNALELDDSALYLCASSRWGGFNTEAFFGQGTRLTVV.

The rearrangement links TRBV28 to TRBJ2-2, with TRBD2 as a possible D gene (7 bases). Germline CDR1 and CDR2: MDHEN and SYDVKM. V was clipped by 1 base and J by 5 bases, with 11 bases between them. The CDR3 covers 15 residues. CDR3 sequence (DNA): TGTGCCAGCAGTTTATCGGGGGGCGGGACCGGGGAGCTGTTTTTT. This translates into CASSLSGGGTGELFF. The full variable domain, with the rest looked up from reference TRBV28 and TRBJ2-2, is DVKVTQSSRYLVKRTGEKVFLECVQDMDHENMFWYRQDPGLGLRLIYFSYDVKMKEKGDIPEGYSVSREKKERFSLILESASTNQTSMYLCASSLSGGGTGELFFGEGSRLTVL.

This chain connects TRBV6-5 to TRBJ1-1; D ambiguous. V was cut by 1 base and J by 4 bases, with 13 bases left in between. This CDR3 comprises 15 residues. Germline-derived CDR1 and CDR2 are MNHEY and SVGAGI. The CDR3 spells CASSYYSGFVTEAFF. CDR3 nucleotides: TGTGCCAGCAGTTACTATTCCGGGTTCGTCACTGAAGCTTTCTTT.

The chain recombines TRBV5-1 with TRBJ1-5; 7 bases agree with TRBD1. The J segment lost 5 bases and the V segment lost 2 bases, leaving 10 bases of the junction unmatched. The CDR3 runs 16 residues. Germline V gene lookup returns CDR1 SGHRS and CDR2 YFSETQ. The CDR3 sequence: CASSLQGRTSHQPQHF. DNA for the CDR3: TGCGCCAGCAGCTTACAGGGGCGCACGTCTCATCAGCCCCAGCATTTT.

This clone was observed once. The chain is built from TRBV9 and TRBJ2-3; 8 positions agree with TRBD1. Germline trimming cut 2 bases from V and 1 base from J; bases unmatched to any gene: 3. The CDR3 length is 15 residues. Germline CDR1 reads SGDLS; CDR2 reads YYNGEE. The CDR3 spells CASSVQGAGTDTQYF. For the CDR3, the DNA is TGTGCCAGCAGCGTCCAGGGGGCGGGCACAGATACGCAGTATTTT.

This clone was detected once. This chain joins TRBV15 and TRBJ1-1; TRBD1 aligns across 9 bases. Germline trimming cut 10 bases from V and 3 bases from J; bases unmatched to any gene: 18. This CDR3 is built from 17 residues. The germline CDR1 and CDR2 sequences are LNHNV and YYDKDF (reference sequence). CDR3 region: CAIRLLTGGMWDTEAFF. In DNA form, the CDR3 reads TGTGCCATCCGGCTTTTAACAGGGGGCATGTGGGACACTGAAGCTTTCTTT.

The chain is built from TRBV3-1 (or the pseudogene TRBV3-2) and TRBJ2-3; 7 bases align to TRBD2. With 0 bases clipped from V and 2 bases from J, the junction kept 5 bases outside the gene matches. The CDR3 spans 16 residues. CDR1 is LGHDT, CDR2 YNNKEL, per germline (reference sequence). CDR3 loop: CASSQDRGGDTDTQYF. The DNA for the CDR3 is TGTGCCAGCAGCCAAGATCGTGGGGGGGACACAGATACGCAGTATTTT.

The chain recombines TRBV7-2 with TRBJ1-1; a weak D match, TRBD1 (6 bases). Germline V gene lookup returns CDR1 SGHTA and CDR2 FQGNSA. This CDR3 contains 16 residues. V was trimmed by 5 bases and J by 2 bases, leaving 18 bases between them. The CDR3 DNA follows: TGTGCCAGCAGCCTCGCTGTCTCAGGGGTTAACACTGAAGCTTTCTTT. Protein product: CASSLAVSGVNTEAFF. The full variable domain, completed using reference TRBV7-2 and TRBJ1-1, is GAGVSQSPSNKVTEKGKDVELRCDPISGHTALYWYRQSLGQGLEFLIYFQGNSAPDKSGLPSDRFSAERTGGSVSTLTIQRTQQEDSAVYLCASSLAVSGVNTEAFFGQGTRLTVV.

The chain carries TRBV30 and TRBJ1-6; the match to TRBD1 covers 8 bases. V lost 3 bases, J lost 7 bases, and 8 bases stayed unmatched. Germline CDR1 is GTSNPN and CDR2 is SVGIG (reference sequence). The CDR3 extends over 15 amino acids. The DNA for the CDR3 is TGTGCCTGGAGGACAGGGGCCTATATGAATTCACCCCTCCACTTT. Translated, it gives CAWRTGAYMNSPLHF.

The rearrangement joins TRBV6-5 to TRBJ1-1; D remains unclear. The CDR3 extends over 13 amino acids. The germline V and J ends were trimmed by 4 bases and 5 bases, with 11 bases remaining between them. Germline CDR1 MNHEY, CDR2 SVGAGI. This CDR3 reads CASSSNLRTEAFF. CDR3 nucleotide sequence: TGTGCCAGCAGTTCGAACCTCAGGACTGAAGCTTTCTTT.

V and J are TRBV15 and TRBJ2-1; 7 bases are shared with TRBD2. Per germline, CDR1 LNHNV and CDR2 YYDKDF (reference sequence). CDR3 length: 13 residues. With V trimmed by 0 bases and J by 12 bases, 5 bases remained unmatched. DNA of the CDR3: TGTGCCACCAGCAGAGATATGGCGGGAGTGCAGTTCTTC. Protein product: CATSRDMAGVQFF.

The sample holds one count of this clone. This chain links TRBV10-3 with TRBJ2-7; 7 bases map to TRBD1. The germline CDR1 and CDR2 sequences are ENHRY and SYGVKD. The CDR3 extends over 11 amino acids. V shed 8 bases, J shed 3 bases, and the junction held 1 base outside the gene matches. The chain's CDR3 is CAIGTDYEQYF. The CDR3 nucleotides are TGTGCCATCGGGACAGACTACGAGCAGTACTTC.

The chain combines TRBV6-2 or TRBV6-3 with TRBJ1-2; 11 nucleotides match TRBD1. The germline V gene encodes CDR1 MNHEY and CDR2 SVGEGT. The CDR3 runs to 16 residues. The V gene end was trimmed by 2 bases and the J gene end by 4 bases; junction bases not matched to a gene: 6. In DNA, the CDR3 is TGTGCCAGCAGTTACAGCCGGGACAGGGGGAGCTATGGCTACACCTTC. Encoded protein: CASSYSRDRGSYGYTF.

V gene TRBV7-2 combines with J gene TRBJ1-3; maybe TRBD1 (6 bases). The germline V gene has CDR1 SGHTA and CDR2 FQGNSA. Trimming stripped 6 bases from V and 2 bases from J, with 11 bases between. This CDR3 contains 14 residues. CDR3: CASSPGVAGNTIYF. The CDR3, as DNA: TGTGCCAGCAGTCCAGGGGTAGCTGGAAACACCATATATTTT.

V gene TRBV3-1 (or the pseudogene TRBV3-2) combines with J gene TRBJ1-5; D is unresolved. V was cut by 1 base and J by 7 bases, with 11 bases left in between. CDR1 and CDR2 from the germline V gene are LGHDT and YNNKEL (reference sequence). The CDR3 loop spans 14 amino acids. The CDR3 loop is CASSQVRDQQPQHF. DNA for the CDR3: TGTGCCAGCAGCCAAGTTCGGGATCAGCAGCCCCAGCATTTT.

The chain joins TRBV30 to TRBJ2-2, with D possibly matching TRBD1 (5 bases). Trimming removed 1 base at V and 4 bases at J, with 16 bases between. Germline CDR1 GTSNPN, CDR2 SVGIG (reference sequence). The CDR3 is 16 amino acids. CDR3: CAWSAQRTSPTGELFF. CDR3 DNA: TGTGCCTGGAGTGCCCAACGGACATCCCCCACCGGGGAGCTGTTTTTT. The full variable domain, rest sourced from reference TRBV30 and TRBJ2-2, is SQTIHQWPATLVQPVGSPLSLECTVEGTSNPNLYWYRQAAGRGLQLLFYSVGIGQISSEVPQNLSASRPQDRQFILSSKKLLLSDSGFYLCAWSAQRTSPTGELFFGEGSRLTVL.